The entry that follows covers one T cell receptor (beta chain) sequence. The specificity of this receptor is unknown. No much larger clonotype is one base removed from it; base qualities were not supplied. The data originate from a study of response to subunit inactivated influenza vaccine (dated by TCRdb to 2016 to 2018). For context, the study as a whole: To follow how T cells responded to a trivalent subunit inactivated influenza vaccine, the researchers relied on deep quantitative profiling of the T cell receptor repertoire.

Libraries were built with RT-PCR. TCRdb records Illumina HiSeq 2500 as the sequencer. TCRdb took the public reads, trimmed them with fastp at Q25, ran MiXCR for clone calling and kept in-frame beta chains. Merged by CDR3 protein, the rows form single entries marked with the most common genes and DNA. The sample contains about 780,000 distinct CDR3 sequences, around 18% of them found a single time. The leading ten clones occupy approximately 10% of the sample. The full study reports these points: According to the authors, only a limited number of new T cells may be recruited by each seasonal influenza vaccination.

V trim: 4 bases; J trim: 0 bases; unmatched bases: 6. The germline V gene sets CDR1 to ENHRY and CDR2 to SYGVKD. The CDR3 goes from the cysteine to the phenylalanine over 16 residues. Only CDR3 DNA is held: 48 bases, read in frame from base 1. The specimen was PBMCs from blood, collected 4 to 6 days after vaccination. The V and J genes are TRBV10-3 and TRBJ2-7; TRBD1 lines up with 10 middle nucleotides. The receptor's source is a man aged 50-59 years who received an inactivated influenza vaccine. Donor details come from another sample of the same person, matched by shared clones. The DNA is as follows: TGTGCCATCAGTGGAGGGGACAGGGGCTACTCCTACGAGCAGTACTTC. This gives the protein CAISGGDRGYSYEQYF.